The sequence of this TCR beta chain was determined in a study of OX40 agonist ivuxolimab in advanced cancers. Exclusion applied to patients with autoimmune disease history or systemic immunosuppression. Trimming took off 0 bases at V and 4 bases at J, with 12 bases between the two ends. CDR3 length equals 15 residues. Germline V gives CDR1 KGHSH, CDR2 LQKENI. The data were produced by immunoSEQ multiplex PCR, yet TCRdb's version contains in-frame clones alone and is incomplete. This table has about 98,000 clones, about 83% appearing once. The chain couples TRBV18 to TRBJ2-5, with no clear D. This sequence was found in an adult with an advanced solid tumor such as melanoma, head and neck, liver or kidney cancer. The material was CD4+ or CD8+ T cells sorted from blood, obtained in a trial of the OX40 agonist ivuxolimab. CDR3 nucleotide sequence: TGTGCCAGCTCACCACCTCTGCCGGACGGAGAGACCCAGTACTTC. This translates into CASSPPLPDGETQYF.